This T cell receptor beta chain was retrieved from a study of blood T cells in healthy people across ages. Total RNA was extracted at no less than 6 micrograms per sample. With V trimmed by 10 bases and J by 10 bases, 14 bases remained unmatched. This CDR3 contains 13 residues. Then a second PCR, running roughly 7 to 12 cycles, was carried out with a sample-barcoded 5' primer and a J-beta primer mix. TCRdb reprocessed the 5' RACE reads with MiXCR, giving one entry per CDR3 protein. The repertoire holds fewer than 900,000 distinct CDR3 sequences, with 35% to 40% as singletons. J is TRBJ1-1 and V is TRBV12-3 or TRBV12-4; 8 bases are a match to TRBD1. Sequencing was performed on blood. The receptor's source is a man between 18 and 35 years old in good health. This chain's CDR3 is CANSPPGQEGAFF. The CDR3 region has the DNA TGTGCCAACAGCCCTCCGGGACAGGAAGGAGCTTTCTTT.